This section outlines one TCR beta chain sequence together with its context. What it recognizes is unknown. This record belongs to a study of T cell responses to AZD1222 COVID-19 vaccine. This CDR3 has 14 amino acids. Germline V gene data show CDR1 as SGHDT and CDR2 as YYEEEE. V lost 5 bases, J lost 8 bases, and 6 bases stayed unmatched. Only in-frame clones appear in the TCRdb table, and some are missing; sequencing was by immunoSEQ multiplex PCR. The sample lists approximately 150,000 clones, 90% to 95% seen once, with 4.4% in the top ten. Whole-study findings and limits: CD4 TCRs associated with vaccination spanned spike, dominating at 160-218 and 743-854. The number of AZD1222 recipients seropositive at baseline was only five or six.

Sequencing was performed on peripheral blood, taken on day 0 of MenACWY control vaccination. The sequence came from an adult in good health. The chain links TRBV5-6 to TRBJ2-1; 11 nucleotides agree with TRBD2. The CDR3 DNA is TGTGCCAGCAGTCCGCTAGCGGGAGGTTATGAGCAGTTCTTC. It is translated as CASSPLAGGYEQFF.